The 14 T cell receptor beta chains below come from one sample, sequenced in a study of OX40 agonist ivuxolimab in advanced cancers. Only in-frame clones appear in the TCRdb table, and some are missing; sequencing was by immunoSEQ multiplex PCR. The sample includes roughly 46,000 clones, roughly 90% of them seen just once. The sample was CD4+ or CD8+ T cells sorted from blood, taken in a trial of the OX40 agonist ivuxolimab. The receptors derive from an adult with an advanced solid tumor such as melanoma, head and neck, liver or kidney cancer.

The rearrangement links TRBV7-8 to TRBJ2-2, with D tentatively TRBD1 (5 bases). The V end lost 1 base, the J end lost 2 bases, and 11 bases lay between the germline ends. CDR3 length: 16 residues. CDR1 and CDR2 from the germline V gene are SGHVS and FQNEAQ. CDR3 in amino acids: CASSLGQGFNTGELFF. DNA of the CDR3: TGTGCCAGCAGCTTAGGGCAGGGTTTTAACACCGGGGAGCTGTTTTTT. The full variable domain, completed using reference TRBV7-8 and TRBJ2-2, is GAGVSQSPRYKVAKRGQDVALRCDPISGHVSLFWYQQALGQGPEFLTYFQNEAQLDKSGLPSDRFFAERPEGSVSTLKIQRTQQEDSAVYLCASSLGQGFNTGELFFGEGSRLTVL.

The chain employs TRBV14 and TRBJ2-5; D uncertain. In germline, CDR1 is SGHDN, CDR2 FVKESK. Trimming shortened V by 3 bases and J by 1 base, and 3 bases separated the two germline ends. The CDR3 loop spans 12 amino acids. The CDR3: CASSQTQETQYF. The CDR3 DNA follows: TGTGCCAGCAGCCAGACCCAAGAGACCCAGTACTTC.

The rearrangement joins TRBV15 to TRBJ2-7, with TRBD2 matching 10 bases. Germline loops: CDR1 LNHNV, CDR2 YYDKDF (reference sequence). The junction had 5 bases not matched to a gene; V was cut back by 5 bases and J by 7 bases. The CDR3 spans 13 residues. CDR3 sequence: CATSALLAGEQYF. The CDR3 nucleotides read TGTGCCACCAGCGCATTACTAGCGGGAGAGCAGTACTTC.

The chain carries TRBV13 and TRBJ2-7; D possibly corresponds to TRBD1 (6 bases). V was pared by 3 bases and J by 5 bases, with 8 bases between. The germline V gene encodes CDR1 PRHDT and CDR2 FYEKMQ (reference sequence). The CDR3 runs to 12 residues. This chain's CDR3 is CASSLHRDEQYF. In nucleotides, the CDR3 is TGTGCCAGCAGCTTGCACAGGGACGAGCAGTACTTC. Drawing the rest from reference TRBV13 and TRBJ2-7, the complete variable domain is AAGVIQSPRHLIKEKRETATLKCYPIPRHDTVYWYQQGPGQDPQFLISFYEKMQSDKGSIPDRFSAQQFSDYHSELNMSSLELGDSALYFCASSLHRDEQYFGPGTRLTVT.

The CDR3 nucleotides are TGTGCTAGTGGTTTGGAGCGGGAGACCCAGTACTTC. Amino acid sequence: CASGLERETQYF. The chain links TRBV12-5 to TRBJ2-5; tentative D call: TRBD2 (5 bases). Germline V CDR1 and CDR2: LGHNT, FRNRAP. Trimming removed 1 base from V and 5 bases from J, with 5 bases in between. The CDR3 sequence is 12 residues long.

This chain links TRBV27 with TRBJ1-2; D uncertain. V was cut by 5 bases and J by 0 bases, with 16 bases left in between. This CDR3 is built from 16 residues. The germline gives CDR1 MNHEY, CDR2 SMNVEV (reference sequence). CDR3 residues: CASSPGLAQANYGYTF. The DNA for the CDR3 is TGTGCCAGCAGTCCAGGACTGGCCCAGGCTAACTATGGCTACACCTTC.

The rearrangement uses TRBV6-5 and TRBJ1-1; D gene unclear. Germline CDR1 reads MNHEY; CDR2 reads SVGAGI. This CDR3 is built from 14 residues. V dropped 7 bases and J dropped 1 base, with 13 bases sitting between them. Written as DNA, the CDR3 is TGTGCCAGCACCCTCACGCGAGCGAACACTGAAGCTTTCTTT. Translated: CASTLTRANTEAFF.

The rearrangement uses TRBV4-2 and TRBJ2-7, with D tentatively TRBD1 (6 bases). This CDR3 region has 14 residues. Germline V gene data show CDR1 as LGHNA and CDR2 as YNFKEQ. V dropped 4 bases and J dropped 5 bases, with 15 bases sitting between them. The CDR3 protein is CASSLRTGMDEQYF. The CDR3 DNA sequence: TGTGCCAGCAGCCTACGCACAGGGATGGACGAGCAGTACTTC.

The CDR3 DNA follows: TGCGCCAGCAGCCGAGGGACAGGGGGAGTTTTCGACTATGGCTACACCTTC. Translating it yields CASSRGTGGVFDYGYTF. V usage is TRBV5-1 and J usage is TRBJ1-2; 11 bases agree with TRBD1. The J segment lost 3 bases and the V segment lost 4 bases, leaving 11 bases of the junction unmatched. Germline CDR1 SGHRS, CDR2 YFSETQ. This CDR3 contains 17 residues. Looking up the rest from reference TRBV5-1 and TRBJ1-2 gives the full variable domain: KAGVTQTPRYLIKTRGQQVTLSCSPISGHRSVSWYQQTPGQGLQFLFEYFSETQRNKGNFPGRFSGRQFSNSRSEMNVSTLELGDSALYLCASSRGTGGVFDYGYTFGSGTRLTVV.

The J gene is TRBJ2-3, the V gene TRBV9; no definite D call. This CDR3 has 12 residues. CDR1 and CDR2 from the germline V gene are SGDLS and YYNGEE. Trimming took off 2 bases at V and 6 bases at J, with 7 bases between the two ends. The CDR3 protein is CASSVFEDTQYF. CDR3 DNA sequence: TGTGCCAGCAGCGTCTTTGAGGATACGCAGTATTTT.

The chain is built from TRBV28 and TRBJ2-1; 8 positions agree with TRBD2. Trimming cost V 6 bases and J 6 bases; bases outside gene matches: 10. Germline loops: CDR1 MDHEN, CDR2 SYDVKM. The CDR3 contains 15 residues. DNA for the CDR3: TGTGCCAGCAGATTCCTCGGGGGGGAGGTCAATGAGCAGTTCTTC. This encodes CASRFLGGEVNEQFF.

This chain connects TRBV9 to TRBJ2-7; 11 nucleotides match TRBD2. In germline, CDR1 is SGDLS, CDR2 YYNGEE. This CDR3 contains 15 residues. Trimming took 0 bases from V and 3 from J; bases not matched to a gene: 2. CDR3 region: CASSVGGTSGYEQYF. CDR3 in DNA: TGTGCCAGCAGCGTAGGTGGGACTAGCGGCTACGAGCAGTACTTC.

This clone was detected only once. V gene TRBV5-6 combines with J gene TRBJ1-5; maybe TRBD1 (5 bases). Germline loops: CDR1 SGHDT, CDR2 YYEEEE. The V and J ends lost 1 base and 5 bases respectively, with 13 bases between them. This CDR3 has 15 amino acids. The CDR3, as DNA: TGTGCCAGCAGCTTGTCCGGCCAGGGTTATCAGCCCCAGCATTTT. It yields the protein CASSLSGQGYQPQHF.

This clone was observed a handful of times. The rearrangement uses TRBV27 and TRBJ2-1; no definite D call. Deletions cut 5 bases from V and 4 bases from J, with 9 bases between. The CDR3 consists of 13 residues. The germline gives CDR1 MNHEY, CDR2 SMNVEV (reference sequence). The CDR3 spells CASSPGRYNEQFF. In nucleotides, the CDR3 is TGTGCCAGCAGTCCCGGACGGTACAATGAGCAGTTCTTC.